What follows describes a single TCR beta chain. Its antigen is unidentified. PCR primers comprised 60 Vbeta and 13 Jbeta primers. Data came from immunoSEQ multiplex PCR; TCRdb stores just in-frame clones and leaves some out. This sample has about 160,000 clones, with 75% to 90% found just once. Germline CDR1 and CDR2: SGHAT and FQNNGV. There are 15 residues in the CDR3. The V and J ends lost 5 bases and 3 bases, in that order; junction bases with no gene match: 10. The data were taken from a study of cytomegalovirus exposure and HLA in healthy donors. In the study overall: Previous work identified roughly 120 million unique TCR beta sequences from about 179 million T cells. Counted in an early data release were tens of millions of unique TCRs from HLA-typed donors. Overall study findings and caveats: Published work reported that the classifier diagnosed cytomegalovirus status with high specificity and sensitivity.

This chain connects TRBV11-2 to TRBJ2-7; TRBD1 aligns across 7 bases. The TCR was taken from a young woman in good health and CMV-seronegative. What was sequenced was PBMCs. The CDR3 coding sequence is TGTGCCAGCAGCCCGATCGGGGACAGTTTCTACGAGCAGTACTTC. It translates to CASSPIGDSFYEQYF.